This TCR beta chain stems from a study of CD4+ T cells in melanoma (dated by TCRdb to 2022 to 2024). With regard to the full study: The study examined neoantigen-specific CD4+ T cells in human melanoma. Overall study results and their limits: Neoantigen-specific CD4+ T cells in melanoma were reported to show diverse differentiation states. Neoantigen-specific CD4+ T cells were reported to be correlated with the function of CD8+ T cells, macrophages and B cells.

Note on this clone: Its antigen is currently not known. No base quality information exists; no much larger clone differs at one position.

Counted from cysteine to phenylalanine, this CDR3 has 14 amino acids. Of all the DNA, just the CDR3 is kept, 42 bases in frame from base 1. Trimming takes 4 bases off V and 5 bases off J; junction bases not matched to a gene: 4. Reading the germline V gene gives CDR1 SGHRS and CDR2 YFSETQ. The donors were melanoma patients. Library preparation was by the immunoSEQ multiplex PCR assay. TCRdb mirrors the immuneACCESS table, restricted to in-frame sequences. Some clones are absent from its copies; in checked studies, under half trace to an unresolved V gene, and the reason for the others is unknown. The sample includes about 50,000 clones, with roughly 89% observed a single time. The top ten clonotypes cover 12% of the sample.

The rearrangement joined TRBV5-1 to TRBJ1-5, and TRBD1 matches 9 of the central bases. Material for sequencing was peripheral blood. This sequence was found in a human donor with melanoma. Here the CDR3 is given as CASSPWTGDQPQHF. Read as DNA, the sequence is TGCGCCAGCAGCCCCTGGACAGGGGATCAGCCCCAGCATTTT.